A single T cell receptor beta chain is shown here with its context. Its antigen remains unidentified. This CDR3 has 14 amino acids. Germline CDR1 is SGHDN and CDR2 is FVKESK. The V and J ends lost 4 bases and 8 bases, in that order; junction bases with no gene match: 11. Investigators reverse transcribed all isolated RNA, so they sequenced expressed TCRB transcripts. Sequencing used immunoSEQ multiplex PCR; TCRdb keeps in-frame clones, though not all of them. Of 200,000 to 300,000 clones in the sample, 11% were seen once. The data were obtained in a study of beta chain features in type 1 diabetes. Regarding the study as a whole: In every one of the four CD4+ subsets, TCRB CDR3s were moderately but significantly shorter in Type 1 diabetes patients.

The sequenced sample consisted of naive CD4+ T cells from blood. The TCR sequence derives from a man between 25 and 39 years old with type 1 diabetes. The gene calls are TRBV14 and TRBJ2-7, with 7 bases fitting TRBD1. CDR3 in DNA: TGTGCCAGCAGCCCGATCCCTCAGGGGGACAAGCAGTACTTC. Amino acids: CASSPIPQGDKQYF.